This entry describes one T cell receptor beta chain. A few counts support this clonotype. Its antigen specificity is not known. The input lacks base qualities; no much larger clone sits a single base away. From its cysteine to its phenylalanine, the CDR3 spans 15 amino acids. CDR3 DNA only is kept here, 45 bases in frame from base 1. V is trimmed back by 4 bases and J by 3 bases, and the junction contains 4 bases that no gene match accounts for. Looking up the germline V gene (reference sequence) yields CDR1 SEHNR and CDR2 FQNEAQ. The sample belongs to a study of T cells after yellow fever vaccination (dated by TCRdb to the late 2010s). About the study as a whole: Libraries from fractions with low cell numbers were prepared with the SMART-Seq v4 Ultra Low Input RNA kit. To follow T-cell clones before and after both primary and booster YFV17D yellow fever vaccination, bulk TCR alpha and beta repertoires underwent longitudinal sequencing. Blood was collected at multiple timepoints before and after primary and secondary immunization, and bulk PBMC replicates and cell subsets were isolated. The cohort comprised two healthy male donors, one aged 18 to 30 and one aged 30 to 39 years.

The run used an Illumina NovaSeq 6000. TCR cDNA was synthesized by 5'RACE template switching, through which a universal primer site and unique molecular identifiers were introduced. Priming for cDNA synthesis came from both the TCR alpha and TCR beta constant segments. Library amplification used two PCR steps, and the second PCR step added sample barcodes and sequencing adapters. Sequencing of libraries was done on Illumina HiSeq 2500 (2x100 bp) or NovaSeq (2x150 bp). The original pipeline was this. MIGEC handled demultiplexing of reads and collapsing into UMI consensus sequences, while MiXCR performed V(D)J alignment. Clonotypes responding to the vaccine were identified with edgeR on replicate PBMC samples, with the criteria of FDR below 0.01 and a log2 fold change above 5 up to day 15. CD4 or CD8 identity was assigned to each bulk clonotype according to whether the clonotype was present at higher abundance in the sequenced CD4 repertoire or the sequenced CD8 repertoire. TCRdb reworked the public reads: Q25 trimming with fastp, MiXCR clone assembly, productive beta chains retained. Every entry covers one CDR3 protein and lists the most common genes and DNA from its rows. TCRdb's processing, not the authors' own work, is the source of the V and J calls. The sample contains under 100,000 distinct CDR3 sequences, about 5.8% of them found a single time. Of the sample, roughly two fifths is held by the ten largest clones.

The meaning of the sample's treatment or condition label: live attenuated yellow fever vaccine strain. A standard Ficoll-Paque protocol was used to isolate PBMCs from peripheral blood. Dynabeads CD4 and CD8 positive selection kits were used to isolate the CD4 and CD8 T-cell fractions. TriZol was used to extract RNA from bulk PBMCs, CD4 and CD8 fractions, and dextramer-positive and dextramer-negative fractions. Findings and caveats that apply to the study as a whole: After the booster, most clones that had expanded after primary vaccination were detected again (nearly 97% of CD4 and roughly nine tenths of CD8), suggesting broad maintenance of memory. Computational filtering was needed because FACS-sorted repertoires could contain abundant contaminating clonotypes from the bulk population. A small share of clonotypes was detected in both CD4 and CD8 compartments, with the overlap likely arising from convergent recombination. Because only a couple of donors were included in the study, the extent to which the findings can be generalized is limited. The secondary T-cell response was weaker than the primary response but faster, peaking on day 5 instead of day 15.

The clonotype was recovered from a man between 18 and 29 years old who received the YFV17D yellow fever vaccine. Here the chain combines TRBV7-9 and TRBJ2-2, with 8 bases aligning to TRBD2. The starting material was CD8+ T cells sorted from PBMCs, obtained 10 days after the yellow fever booster vaccination. The nucleotide sequence is given as TGTGCCAGCAGCTCGGGGGGGTTGTACACCGGGGAGCTGTTTTTT. It encodes CASSSGGLYTGELFF.